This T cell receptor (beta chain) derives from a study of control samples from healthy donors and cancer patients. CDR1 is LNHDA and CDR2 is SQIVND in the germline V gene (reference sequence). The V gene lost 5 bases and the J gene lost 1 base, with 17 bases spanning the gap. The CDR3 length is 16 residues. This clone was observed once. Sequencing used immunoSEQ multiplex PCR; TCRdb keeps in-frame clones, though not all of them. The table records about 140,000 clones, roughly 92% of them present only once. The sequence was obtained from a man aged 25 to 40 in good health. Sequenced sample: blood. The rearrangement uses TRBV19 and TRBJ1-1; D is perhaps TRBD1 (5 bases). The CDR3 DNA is TGTGCCAGTAGTGCCTCGACAGTACCCGAGAACACTGAAGCTTTCTTT. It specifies CASSASTVPENTEAFF.